The following is a T cell receptor beta chain sequence with its context. Its target is not known. Relative to the germline gene, one junction end is altered; a read error may explain this. This record comes from a study of tumor-infiltrating lymphocytes in primary liver carcinoma. Study background: Sample yields, roughly 3.5 to 7.13 million productive TCRbeta reads, were similar across the tissue types. General study findings and limits: Significantly greater top-250-clone fractions characterized tumors relative to blood (p = 0.039).

Germline V gene sequence: CDR1 SGHAT, CDR2 FQNNGV. There are 13 residues in the CDR3. Total RNA and DNA came together from around 20-30 mg of bulk tissue without cell sorting. Surgical resection served as treatment for the primary liver carcinoma of these patients. Without exception, tumor samples held over 80% viable tumor cells. The authors made TCR beta cDNA from 450 to 600 ng total RNA with a constant-region primer. Libraries covering TCR beta were generated through three nested multiplex PCR rounds (using a slightly modified ARM-PCR). The first two PCR rounds, nine to ten cycles each, used TRBV1-TRBV30 forward primers and a C-beta reverse primer. In TCRdb, the multiplex PCR reads were re-called with MiXCR into one record per CDR3 protein. The sample includes approximately 64,000 distinct CDR3 sequences, about 71% of them seen just once.

The origin of this receptor is a man in his forties with primary liver carcinoma and hepatitis B virus infection. The sample consisted of liver tumor tissue from sampling region 4. The sample's subset: tumor region T4, right-lateral pole. The chain couples TRBV11-2 to TRBJ2-1, with D unclear. In DNA form, the CDR3 reads TGTGCCTGCAGCTTAAATGATGCCTATGAGGAGTTCTTC. This gives the protein CACSLNDAYEEFF.